The next 2 T cell receptor beta chains were all read from a single sample in a study of T cell changes during pregnancy in multiple sclerosis. Method: immunoSEQ multiplex PCR; TCRdb's copy keeps in-frame clones and lacks some. The sample has some 21,000 clones; roughly nine tenths are singletons. The sample consisted of CD8+ T cells from peripheral blood mononuclear cells, taken in the second trimester of pregnancy. Receptors were obtained from a female donor in good health, enrolled as a control in a pregnancy study.

V usage is TRBV5-4 and J usage is TRBJ2-5; a possible D gene is TRBD2 (6 bases). The J call is in doubt because the DNA end fits TRBJ2-7 better. Germline values: CDR1 SGHNT, CDR2 YYREEE (reference sequence). CDR3 length: 15 amino acids. CDR3 nucleotides: TGTGCCAGCAGCTTGGAAAGCGGAGGGGCCTACGAGCAGTACTTC. Its protein is CASSLESGGAYEQYF.

This sequence joins TRBV4-1 and TRBJ1-4; TRBD1 aligns across 11 bases. Per the germline V gene, CDR1 is MGHRA and CDR2 is YSYEKL. The CDR3 runs 16 residues. Trimming cost V 0 bases and J 8 bases; bases outside gene matches: 5. The CDR3 spells CASSQDQGQGGEKLFF. The CDR3 coding sequence is TGCGCCAGCAGCCAAGATCAGGGACAGGGGGGAGAAAAACTGTTTTTT.